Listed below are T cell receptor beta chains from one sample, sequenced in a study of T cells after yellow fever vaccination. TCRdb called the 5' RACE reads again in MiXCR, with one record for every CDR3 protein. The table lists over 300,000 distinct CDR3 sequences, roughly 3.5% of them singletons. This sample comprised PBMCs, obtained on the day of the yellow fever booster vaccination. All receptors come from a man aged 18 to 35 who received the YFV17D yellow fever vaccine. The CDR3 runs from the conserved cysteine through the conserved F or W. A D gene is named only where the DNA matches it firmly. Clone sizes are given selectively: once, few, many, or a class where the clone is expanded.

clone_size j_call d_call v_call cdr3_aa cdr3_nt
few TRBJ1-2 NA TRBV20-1 CSARPSTNYGYTF TGCAGTGCCCGTCCTTCGACTAACTATGGCTACACCTTC
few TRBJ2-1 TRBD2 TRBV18 CASSPPAWGGSYNEQFF TGTGCCAGCTCACCACCGGCATGGGGGGGCTCCTACAATGAGCAGTTCTTC
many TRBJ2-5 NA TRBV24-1 CATSDRTEQETQYF TGTGCCACCAGTGATCGGACGGAGCAAGAGACCCAGTACTTC
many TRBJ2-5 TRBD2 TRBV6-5 CASRLAGSQETQYF TGTGCCAGCAGGTTAGCGGGGAGTCAAGAGACCCAGTACTTC
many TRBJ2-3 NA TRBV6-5 CASSYRLSTDTQYF TGTGCCAGCAGTTACCGTCTGAGCACAGATACGCAGTATTTT
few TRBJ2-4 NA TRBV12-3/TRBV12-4 CASTLGGPSLNIQYF TGTGCCAGCACTTTAGGGGGGCCCTCCTTAAACATTCAGTACTTC
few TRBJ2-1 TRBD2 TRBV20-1 CSAGTSGGNEQFF TGCAGTGCCGGGACTAGCGGGGGCAATGAGCAGTTCTTC
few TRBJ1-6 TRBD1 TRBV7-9 CASSLAMGTGEFGNSPLHF TGTGCCAGCAGCTTAGCGATGGGTACAGGGGAATTTGGTAATTCACCCCTCCACTTT
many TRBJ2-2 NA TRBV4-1 CASSQDPSFEAPGELFF TGCGCCAGCAGCCAAGATCCCTCTTTTGAGGCCCCAGGGGAGCTGTTTTTT
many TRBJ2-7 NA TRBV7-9 CASNAGTNYEQYF TGTGCCAGCAACGCCGGTACTAACTACGAGCAGTACTTC
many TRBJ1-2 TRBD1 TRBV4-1 CASSQETGTGESHGYTF TGCGCCAGCAGCCAGGAAACCGGGACAGGGGAGTCCCATGGCTACACCTTC
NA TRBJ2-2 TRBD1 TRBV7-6 CASSPREGGAGELFF TGTGCCAGCAGCCCCCGTGAAGGGGGCGCCGGGGAGCTGTTTTTT
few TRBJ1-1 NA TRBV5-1 CASRTQAQNTEAFF TGCGCCAGCAGAACCCAAGCGCAGAACACTGAAGCTTTCTTT
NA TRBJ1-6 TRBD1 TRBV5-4 CASSLAGGISPLHF TGTGCCAGCAGCTTAGCAGGGGGCATTTCACCCCTCCACTTT
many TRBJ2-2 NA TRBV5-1 CASSKGDTGELFF TGCGCCAGCAGCAAGGGGGACACCGGGGAGCTGTTTTTT
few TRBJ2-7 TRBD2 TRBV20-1 CSARHSSGGDEQYF TGCAGTGCTCGCCACAGTAGCGGGGGAGACGAGCAGTACTTC
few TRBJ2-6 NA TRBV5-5 CASSLGTLSGANVLTF TGTGCCAGCAGCTTGGGGACACTCTCTGGGGCCAACGTCCTGACTTTC
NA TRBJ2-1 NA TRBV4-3 CASSQIARSYNEQFF TGCGCCAGCAGCCAAATAGCCCGCTCCTACAATGAGCAGTTCTTC
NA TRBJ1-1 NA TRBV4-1 CASSQGAGRKTEAFF TGCGCCAGCAGCCAGGGGGCAGGAAGAAAGACTGAAGCTTTCTTT
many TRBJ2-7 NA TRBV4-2 CASSQVAVLSSYEQYF TGTGCCAGCAGCCAAGTGGCGGTATTGAGCTCCTACGAGCAGTACTTC
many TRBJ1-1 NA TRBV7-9 CASSQEGASQAFF TGTGCCAGCAGCCAAGAGGGAGCTTCTCAAGCTTTCTTT
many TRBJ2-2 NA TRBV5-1 CASSPDFSGTGELFF TGCGCCAGCAGTCCGGATTTCTCGGGGACCGGGGAGCTGTTTTTT
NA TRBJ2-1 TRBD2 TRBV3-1 CASSQEGLAGAYNEQFF TGTGCCAGCAGCCAAGAAGGACTAGCGGGAGCCTACAATGAGCAGTTCTTC
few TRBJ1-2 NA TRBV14 CASSQDPGTNYGYTF TGTGCCAGCAGCCAAGATCCCGGGACAAACTATGGCTACACCTTC
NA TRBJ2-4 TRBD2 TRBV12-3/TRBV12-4 CASSLVAGGGDSAYF TGTGCCAGCAGTTTGGTGGCGGGGGGAGGGGATTCAGCGTACTTC
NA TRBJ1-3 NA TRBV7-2 CASSLGFLGMRGNTIYF TGTGCCAGCAGCTTAGGGTTTCTAGGGATGCGTGGGAACACCATATATTTT
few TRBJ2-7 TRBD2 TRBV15 CATSGLGEGRSYEQYF TGTGCCACCAGCGGCCTAGGGGAGGGAAGGTCCTACGAGCAGTACTTC
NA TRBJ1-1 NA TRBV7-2 CASSLQDRSTEAFF TGTGCCAGCAGCTTACAAGACCGAAGCACTGAAGCTTTCTTT
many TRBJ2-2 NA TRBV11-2 CASSLDGAPGELFF TGTGCCAGCAGCTTAGATGGGGCGCCCGGGGAGCTGTTTTTT
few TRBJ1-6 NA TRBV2 CASSAEPQSSYNSPLHF TGTGCCAGCAGTGCGGAACCGCAGAGCTCCTATAATTCACCCCTCCACTTT
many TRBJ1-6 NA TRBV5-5 CASSFRIGDNSPLHF TGTGCCAGCAGCTTTCGGATAGGGGATAATTCACCCCTCCACTTT
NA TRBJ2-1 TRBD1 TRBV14 CASSQDLAGGPYNEQFF TGTGCCAGCAGCCAAGATCTGGCAGGGGGCCCCTACAATGAGCAGTTCTTC
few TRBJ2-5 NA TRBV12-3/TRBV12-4 CASSLTQTVQETQYF TGTGCCAGCAGTTTAACCCAGACGGTGCAAGAGACCCAGTACTTC
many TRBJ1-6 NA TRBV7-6 CASSFLGNSPLHF TGTGCCAGCAGCTTTCTCGGGAATTCACCCCTCCACTTT
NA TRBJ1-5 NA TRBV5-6 CASSLGDLWPQHF TGTGCCAGCAGCTTAGGGGACTTATGGCCCCAGCATTTT
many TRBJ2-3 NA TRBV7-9 CASSLIGGASGSTDTQYF TGTGCCAGCAGCTTAATCGGGGGCGCATCTGGTAGCACAGATACGCAGTATTTT
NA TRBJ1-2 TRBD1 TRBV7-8 CASSLARTGFGYTF TGTGCCAGCAGCTTAGCTAGGACAGGGTTTGGCTACACCTTC
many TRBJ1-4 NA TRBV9 CASSTQGTNEKLFF TGTGCCAGCAGCACCCAGGGGACTAATGAAAAACTGTTTTTT
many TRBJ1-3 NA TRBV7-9 CASSRPQGSTSGNTIYF TGTGCCAGCAGCCGTCCCCAGGGCTCAACCTCTGGAAACACCATATATTTT
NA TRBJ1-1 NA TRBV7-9 CASSFPLVEAGSTEAFF TGTGCCAGCAGCTTCCCTCTGGTGGAGGCAGGGAGCACTGAAGCTTTCTTT
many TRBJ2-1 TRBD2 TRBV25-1 CASSDLYGGGAYNEQFF TGTGCCAGCAGTGATTTATACGGCGGGGGGGCCTACAATGAGCAGTTCTTC
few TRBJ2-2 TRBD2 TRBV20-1 CSAHSLAGGTGELFF TGCAGTGCTCACAGCCTAGCGGGGGGCACCGGGGAGCTGTTTTTT
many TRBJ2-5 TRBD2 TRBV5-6 CASSPTSRETQYF TGTGCCAGCAGCCCGACTAGCCGAGAGACCCAGTACTTC
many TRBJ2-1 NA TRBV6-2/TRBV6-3 CASSYSMYRLDSGEQFF TGTGCCAGCAGTTACTCGATGTATCGGCTAGACTCCGGTGAGCAGTTCTTC
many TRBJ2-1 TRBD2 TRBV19 CASSIGTSVYNEQFF TGTGCCAGTAGTATTGGGACTAGCGTTTACAATGAGCAGTTCTTC
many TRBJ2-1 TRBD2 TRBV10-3 CAISGGLVGEQFF TGTGCCATCAGTGGGGGACTAGTGGGTGAGCAGTTCTTC
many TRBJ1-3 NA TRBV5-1 CASAPGTGNTIYF TGCGCCAGCGCCCCGGGAACTGGAAACACCATATATTTT
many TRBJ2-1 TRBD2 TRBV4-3 CASSRPGLARNEQFF TGCGCCAGCAGCCGGCCGGGACTAGCGAGGAATGAGCAGTTCTTC
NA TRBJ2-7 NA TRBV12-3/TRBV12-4 CASSFGQGSHEQYF TGTGCCAGCAGTTTTGGGCAGGGAAGTCACGAGCAGTACTTC
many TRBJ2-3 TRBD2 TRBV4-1 CASSQIREGDTQYF TGCGCCAGCAGCCAGATCCGGGAGGGAGATACGCAGTATTTT
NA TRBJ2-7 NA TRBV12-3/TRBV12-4 CASSFSGASYEQYF TGTGCCAGCAGTTTTAGTGGGGCCTCCTACGAGCAGTACTTC
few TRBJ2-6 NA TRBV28 CASSLLGAGANVLTF TGTGCCAGCAGTTTACTGGGGGCTGGGGCCAACGTCCTGACTTTC
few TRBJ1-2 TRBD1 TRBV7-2 CASSSVGTGARGYTF TGTGCCAGCAGCTCGGTCGGGACAGGGGCCAGGGGCTACACCTTC
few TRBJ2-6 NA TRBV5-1 CASRDTLGANVLTF TGCGCCAGCAGGGATACCCTGGGGGCCAACGTCCTGACTTTC